The T cell receptor beta chain described here comes from a study of blood T cell repertoires in COVID-19. Study as a whole: Some COVID-19 samples were acute and others convalescent; all came from the United States, Italy and Spain.

Trimming pared 0 bases from V and 8 bases from J, leaving 16 bases between. CDR3 length: 15 residues. Germline loops: CDR1 MNHEY, CDR2 SVGEGT. In the original processing: Amplifying reference gene primers gave estimates of nucleated cell counts. Clones were sequenced by immunoSEQ multiplex PCR, and TCRdb holds only the in-frame ones, with some missing. V and J calls plus clone size are reproduced from that table; the DNA served to infer D and trimming. The table has about 70,000 clones, more than 70% seen once. This chain joins TRBV6-2 or TRBV6-3 and TRBJ1-2, with D possibly being TRBD1 (5 bases). The sample taken for sequencing was peripheral blood. This sequence originates from a woman older than 75 with active or convalescent COVID-19. The CDR3 bases are TGTGCCAGCAGTTACTCTGCTGGGGCGGAAGGAGGCTACACCTTC. As protein: CASSYSAGAEGGYTF.